Shown below are 4 T cell receptor beta chains from a single sample sequenced in a study of cytomegalovirus exposure and HLA in healthy donors. The PCR contained 60 Vbeta and 13 Jbeta primers. The repertoire was sequenced with immunoSEQ multiplex PCR; TCRdb's copy has only in-frame clones and lacks some. This sample's clone table lists roughly 120,000 clones. The specimen was PBMCs. These TCRs come from a man aged 40-49 years in good health and CMV-seronegative.

The V and J genes are TRBV28 and TRBJ1-5; no definite D call. CDR1 and CDR2 (germline): MDHEN, SYDVKM. The CDR3 is 16 amino acids. The V end was cut by 7 bases, the J end by 0 bases, with 16 bases between. The CDR3 reads CASTLRPYRSNQPQHF. Written as DNA, the CDR3 is TGTGCCAGCACCCTCAGGCCATACCGTAGCAATCAGCCCCAGCATTTT. The full variable domain, completed using reference TRBV28 and TRBJ1-5, is DVKVTQSSRYLVKRTGEKVFLECVQDMDHENMFWYRQDPGLGLRLIYFSYDVKMKEKGDIPEGYSVSREKKERFSLILESASTNQTSMYLCASTLRPYRSNQPQHFGDGTRLSIL.

The chain links TRBV2 to TRBJ1-2, with 7 bases that match TRBD1. Trimming cost V 11 bases and J 4 bases; bases outside gene matches: 4. Per germline, CDR1 SNHLY and CDR2 FYNNEI. The CDR3 has 11 amino acids. This CDR3 is CAGAGGYGYTF. CDR3 sequence (DNA): TGTGCCGGAGCAGGGGGCTATGGCTACACCTTC.

The chain carries TRBV11-2 and TRBJ2-2; TRBD1 aligns across 8 bases. Germline V gives CDR1 SGHAT, CDR2 FQNNGV. The CDR3 consists of 14 residues. V lost 5 bases, J lost 4 bases, and 3 bases stayed unmatched. DNA for the CDR3: TGTGCCAGCAGCCTGGGACAGGCCACCGGGGAGCTGTTTTTT. Its translation is CASSLGQATGELFF.

The rearrangement joins TRBV5-1 to TRBJ2-7; TRBD2 agrees at 7 bases. CDR1 and CDR2 from the germline V gene are SGHRS and YFSETQ. This CDR3 region has 14 residues. The V gene end was trimmed by 5 bases and the J gene end by 6 bases; junction bases not matched to a gene: 11. CDR3 sequence (DNA): TGCGCCAGCAGGGGGGGGAGCCAAGGTTTCGAGCAGTACTTC. Translation gives CASRGGSQGFEQYF.